The 4 T cell receptor beta chains below were found in one sample sequenced in a study of blood T cell repertoires in COVID-19. Profiled with immunoSEQ multiplex PCR; TCRdb holds only in-frame clones, not every one. The data hold 250,000 or so clones, with about 88% observed a single time. The sequenced sample consisted of PBMCs or T cells enriched from blood (not recorded which). The source of these receptors is a woman in her forties or fifties who had been exposed to COVID-19.

This clone was recorded only once. CDR3 sequence (DNA): TGTGCCAGCAGCCAATTCGGGGGGTACAATGAGCAGTTCTTC. This codes for CASSQFGGYNEQFF. V usage is TRBV3-1 (or the pseudogene TRBV3-2) and J usage is TRBJ2-1, with 7 bases that match TRBD2. This CDR3 region has 14 residues. J gave up 4 bases and V 2 bases, and 2 bases lay outside the gene matches. In germline, CDR1 is LGHDT, CDR2 YNNKEL (reference sequence).

The chain is built from TRBV5-1 and TRBJ1-2; unclear D gene. This CDR3 spans 15 amino acids. V dropped 4 bases and J dropped 2 bases, with 15 bases sitting between them. Germline V CDR1 and CDR2: SGHRS, YFSETQ. The CDR3, as DNA: TGCGCCAGCAGCCTATCCGATCGCGGAAACTATGGCTACACCTTC. Translating it yields CASSLSDRGNYGYTF.

The chain couples TRBV4-1 to TRBJ1-5; D unclear. The ends were cut back, 0 bases at V and 7 bases at J, with 16 bases in the middle. CDR1 MGHRA and CDR2 YSYEKL come from the germline V gene. The CDR3 runs 16 residues. As DNA, the CDR3 is TGCGCCAGCAGCCAAGAGTGGGCGACATTCGGACAGCCCCAGCATTTT. Its protein is CASSQEWATFGQPQHF.

V is TRBV28 and J is TRBJ1-4; possibly TRBD1 for D (5 bases). Trimming took 1 base from V and 6 from J, leaving 12 bases between them. Germline lookup yields CDR1 MDHEN and CDR2 SYDVKM. The CDR3 contains 15 residues. The CDR3 region has the DNA TGTGCCAGCAGTTTATCAAGACAGATAGATGAAAAACTGTTTTTT. Residues: CASSLSRQIDEKLFF.